This T cell receptor beta chain derives from a study of T cells in Graves' hyperthyroidism and ophthalmopathy. Patients aged 18 to 65 had newly diagnosed hyperthyroidism that had lasted under 2 months. On the basis of clinical symptoms, serum thyroxine and TRAb, thyroid ultrasound and orbital computed tomography, diagnoses were made. PBMCs came from 9 to 10 ml fresh peripheral blood. General study findings and limits: Blood samples included most of the expanded thyroid clonotypes exceeding 0.001.

The investigators amplified TCR beta CDR3 regions from RNA transcripts. Carried out on the TCR CDR3, a first-round RT-PCR used the HTBI primer set. TCRdb reprocessed the multiplex PCR reads with MiXCR, giving one entry per CDR3 protein. Here the sample spans roughly 740,000 distinct CDR3 sequences, 16% being singletons. CDR3 length equals 17 residues. V lost 2 bases, J lost 1 base, and 17 bases lay in between. This clonotype showed up many times. Its antigen remains unidentified. The sequencing sample was made of blood. This TCR came from a man aged 18 to 29 with Graves' hyperthyroidism. The rearrangement links TRBV12-3 or TRBV12-4 to TRBJ1-1, with a tentative D call TRBD1 (6 bases). The CDR3 coding sequence is TGTGCCAGCAGTTTAAGGGGCGGGGGGGCCCCGAACACTGAAGCTTTCTTT. This sequence encodes CASSLRGGGAPNTEAFF.